Listed here is a single TCR beta chain. This entry comes from a study of blood T cell repertoires in COVID-19. Turning to the study itself: Samples of COVID-19 (acute and convalescent) were obtained from the United States, Italy and Spain.

The germline gives CDR1 SGHRS, CDR2 YFSETQ. The CDR3 totals 13 residues. V gave up 3 bases and J gave up 1 base, with 6 bases separating them. The method was immunoSEQ multiplex PCR; TCRdb's version includes in-frame clones alone and lacks a portion of them. The data contain 100,000 to 150,000 clones, around nine tenths of them singletons. V is TRBV5-1 and J is TRBJ2-3; D gene ambiguous. The sequencing sample was made of peripheral blood. This sequence originates from a woman aged 80 or over with acute or convalescent COVID-19. CDR3: CASSSQGTDTQYF. The CDR3 nucleotides are TGCGCCAGCAGCTCCCAGGGCACAGATACGCAGTATTTT.